The next 25 T cell receptor beta chains were all read from a single sample in a study of CD8 T cells in ankylosing spondylitis. TCRdb used MiXCR to reprocess the 5' RACE reads, holding one entry per CDR3 protein. Of about 220,000 distinct CDR3 sequences listed, 20% to 30% were seen once; the top ten hold more than 6.5%. The sequencing sample was made of blood, either unsorted or a sorted T cell fraction (not recorded which). The receptors originated from a male donor with ankylosing spondylitis or in good health (not recorded which).

This clonotype was counted at least ten times. The rearrangement links TRBV12-3 or TRBV12-4 to TRBJ2-3; TRBD1 matches 10 bases. The CDR3 sequence is 16 residues long. J gave up 2 bases and V 5 bases, and 7 bases lay outside the gene matches. Here the CDR3 reads CASSPGQGGITDTQYF. The CDR3 DNA is TGTGCCAGCAGTCCCGGACAGGGGGGGATCACAGATACGCAGTATTTT.

This clonotype came up many times. This rearrangement joins TRBV5-1 to TRBJ2-1, with 10 bases lining up with TRBD2. The J segment lost 5 bases and the V segment lost 3 bases, leaving 8 bases of the junction unmatched. The CDR3 is 16 amino acids. Germline V lookup: CDR1 SGHRS, CDR2 YFSETQ. The CDR3 region has the DNA TGCGCCAGCAGCTGGCGCGGACTAGCGGTGAACAATGAGCAGTTCTTC. Amino acids: CASSWRGLAVNNEQFF.

Ten or more counts support this clonotype. The junction and the germline gene differ at one end; a read error may be behind it. This chain joins TRBV4-1 and TRBJ2-2, with 8 bases lining up with TRBD1. The length of the CDR3 is 16 residues. Germline-derived CDR1 and CDR2 are MGHRA and YSYEKL. CDR3: CASSQGRGQNTGELFF. The CDR3 DNA follows: TGCGCCAGCAGTCAAGGCAGGGGGCAAAACACCGGGGAGCTGTTTTTT.

This clonotype showed up many times. This chain uses TRBV6-2 or TRBV6-3 with TRBJ2-7, with 9 bases aligning to TRBD1. There are 13 residues in the CDR3. Germline V lookup: CDR1 MNHEY, CDR2 SVGEGT. After removal of 6 bases from V and 4 bases from J, the junction contained 4 bases not matched to a gene. The CDR3 DNA follows: TGTGCCAGCAGAGAACAGGGGGCTTACGAGCAGTACTTC. Its protein product is CASREQGAYEQYF.

The chain joins TRBV6-5 to TRBJ2-1; D may correspond to TRBD1 or TRBD2 (6 bases each). The CDR3 consists of 15 residues. The V end lost 0 bases, the J end lost 9 bases, and 15 bases lay between the germline ends. CDR1 and CDR2 (germline): MNHEY, SVGAGI. CDR3 amino acids: CASSYSVGGASEQFF. The DNA for the CDR3 is TGTGCCAGCAGTTACTCTGTGGGGGGCGCCTCTGAGCAGTTCTTC.

The sample holds many counts of this clonotype. The rearrangement uses TRBV20-1 and TRBJ2-5, with TRBD1 matching over 9 bases. V shed 5 bases and J 3 bases; nucleotides not matched to a gene: 1. There are 12 residues in the CDR3. Germline V gives CDR1 DFQATT, CDR2 SNEGSKA (reference sequence). In DNA, the CDR3 is TGCAGTGCTGGGACAGGGAAAGAGACCCAGTACTTC. It codes for CSAGTGKETQYF.

The rearrangement uses TRBV5-1 and TRBJ2-1, with TRBD2 identical over 13 bases. The length of the CDR3 is 16 residues. V dropped 4 bases and J dropped 6; count of bases not matched to a gene: 7. CDR1 and CDR2 from the germline V gene are SGHRS and YFSETQ. The CDR3 reads CASSPPGLAGTNEQFF. As DNA, the CDR3 is TGCGCCAGCAGCCCCCCGGGACTAGCGGGAACCAATGAGCAGTTCTTC.

V usage is TRBV12-3 or TRBV12-4 and J usage is TRBJ2-4; D ambiguous. V lost 2 bases, J lost 1 base, and 6 bases lay in between. The CDR3 has 14 amino acids. The CDR3 loop reads CASSLSVAKNIQYF. CDR3 sequence (DNA): TGTGCCAGCAGTTTAAGTGTGGCCAAAAACATTCAGTACTTC.

This clonotype was picked up many times. The chain couples TRBV4-1 to TRBJ2-7, with TRBD1 matching 7 bases. After removal of 6 bases from V and 2 bases from J, the junction contained 16 bases not matched to a gene. This CDR3 is 17 amino acids long. Germline assignment: CDR1 MGHRA and CDR2 YSYEKL. The DNA of the CDR3 is TGCGCCAGCAGGGTCGGGACAGACACCTATAGGGCCTACGAGCAGTACTTC. Translation: CASRVGTDTYRAYEQYF.

This clonotype was seen ten or more times. CDR3 in DNA: TGCGCCAGCAGCCGAGAGGCGGGAGGAGGCTACGAGCAGTACTTC. Residues: CASSREAGGGYEQYF. This chain links TRBV5-1 with TRBJ2-7; 8 nucleotides line up with TRBD2. V shed 4 bases and J 3 bases; nucleotides not matched to a gene: 9. Germline V gene sequence: CDR1 SGHRS, CDR2 YFSETQ. This CDR3 has 15 residues.

The V call is TRBV20-1, the J call TRBJ2-5; 13 bases align to TRBD2. Looked up from germline, CDR1 is DFQATT and CDR2 is SNEGSKA (reference sequence). The J segment lost 0 bases and the V segment lost 0 bases, leaving 1 base of the junction unmatched. The length of the CDR3 is 16 residues. The CDR3 bases are TGCAGTGCTAGAGACGGGACTAGCGGGAACCAAGAGACCCAGTACTTC. It specifies CSARDGTSGNQETQYF.

The chain combines TRBV6-1 with TRBJ1-6; 10 bases are shared with TRBD1. The germline V gene encodes CDR1 MNHNS and CDR2 SASEGT. This CDR3 contains 14 residues. After removal of 6 bases from V and 8 bases from J, the junction contained 4 bases not matched to a gene. The CDR3 here is CASSRGQGDSPLHF. The CDR3 nucleotides read TGTGCCAGCAGCCGCGGACAGGGGGATTCACCCCTCCACTTT.

This clonotype appeared a few times. The chain uses TRBV7-3 and TRBJ2-1; possible D gene TRBD2, 5 bases. The CDR3 runs to 14 residues. Per the germline V gene, CDR1 is SGHTA and CDR2 is FQGTGA. Trimming removed 1 base at V and 4 bases at J, with 8 bases between. The CDR3 coding sequence is TGTGCCAGCAGCTTAAATCCGGGGTACAATGAGCAGTTCTTC. Protein: CASSLNPGYNEQFF.

This clonotype was counted at least ten times. The rearrangement uses TRBV20-1 and TRBJ2-7; the D is unclear. This CDR3 spans 12 amino acids. The V end was cut by 3 bases, the J end by 7 bases, with 13 bases between. Germline CDR1 DFQATT, CDR2 SNEGSKA (reference sequence). The CDR3 loop reads CSASSRLEEQYF. CDR3 bases: TGCAGTGCTAGTTCCAGGTTGGAAGAGCAGTACTTC.

This clonotype was observed at least ten times. The chain recombines TRBV20-1 with TRBJ2-1, with TRBD1 matching over 8 bases. V trimming: 5 bases; J trimming: 4 bases; junction bases outside the gene matches: 13. Germline-derived CDR1 and CDR2 are DFQATT and SNEGSKA (reference sequence). The CDR3 consists of 16 residues. The CDR3 reads CSAPEWGTGGYNEQFF. The DNA of the CDR3 is TGCAGTGCTCCAGAGTGGGGGACAGGAGGGTACAATGAGCAGTTCTTC.

This clonotype was observed a handful of times. This chain joins TRBV6-1 and TRBJ2-5; the match to TRBD2 covers 9 bases. The CDR3 length is 16 residues. Germline V CDR1 and CDR2: MNHNS, SASEGT. With 6 bases clipped from V and 5 bases from J, the junction kept 13 bases outside the gene matches. The CDR3 DNA follows: TGTGCCAGCAGGGGATCGACTAGCGGTAGTAGGGAGACCCAGTACTTC. Translation gives CASRGSTSGSRETQYF.

The table lists this clonotype with many counts. This chain connects TRBV7-3 to TRBJ2-3, with D uncertain. The V end lost 5 bases, the J end lost 1 base, and 16 bases lay between the germline ends. Germline values: CDR1 SGHTA, CDR2 FQGTGA. This CDR3 is built from 16 residues. The CDR3 sequence is CASSPEVGVGTDTQYF. The CDR3 DNA sequence: TGTGCCAGCAGCCCAGAAGTTGGAGTCGGCACAGATACGCAGTATTTT.

This clonotype was recorded once. Possible read error: a much larger clone is one base away. The gene calls are TRBV14 and TRBJ1-1; no definite D call. The CDR3 is 11 residues long. Germline values: CDR1 SGHDN, CDR2 FVKESK. This CDR3 reads CASSKNTEALF. For the CDR3, the DNA is TGTGCCAGCAGCAAGAACACTGAAGCTTTGTTT. The full variable domain, in which reference TRBV14 and TRBJ1-1 provide the parts outside the CDR3, is EAGVTQFPSHSVIEKGQTVTLRCDPISGHDNLYWYRRVMGKEIKFLLHFVKESKQDESGMPNNRFLAERTGGTYSTLKVQPAELEDSGVYFCASSKNTEALFGQGTRLTVV.

This clonotype was found once. The genes are TRBV29-1 and TRBJ2-1; D unclear. Per the germline V gene, CDR1 is SQVTM and CDR2 is ANQGSEA. The CDR3 is 15 amino acids. V was cut by 6 bases and J by 2 bases, with 17 bases left in between. DNA of the CDR3: TGCAGCGTCGGAAGACCCTCGGGCCCCTACAATGAGCAGTTCTTC. This gives the protein CSVGRPSGPYNEQFF.

This chain joins TRBV11-2 and TRBJ2-5, with a tentative D call TRBD1 (7 bases). This CDR3 has 14 residues. Deletions cut 6 bases from V and 4 bases from J, with 15 bases between. Per the germline V gene, CDR1 is SGHAT and CDR2 is FQNNGV. The CDR3 DNA follows: TGTGCCAGCAGTTTCAACAGGGGAGGAGAGACCCAGTACTTC. Translation gives CASSFNRGGETQYF.

CDR3: CASPVDADQETQYF. The CDR3 DNA sequence: TGCGCCTCGCCGGTGGACGCGGACCAAGAGACCCAGTACTTC. V is TRBV5-1 and J is TRBJ2-5, with unresolved D. V was cut by 10 bases and J by 0 bases, with 16 bases left in between. The CDR3 has 14 amino acids. Per the germline V gene, CDR1 is SGHRS and CDR2 is YFSETQ.

This clonotype was seen only once. The chain joins TRBV29-1 to TRBJ2-5, with 8 nucleotides matching TRBD1. Germline-derived CDR1 and CDR2 are SQVTM and ANQGSEA. The CDR3 sequence is 13 residues long. J gave up 2 bases and V 7 bases, and 6 bases lay outside the gene matches. In nucleotides, the CDR3 is TGCAGCGCCGGGAACAGGGGGCAAGAGACCCAGTACTTC. Protein product: CSAGNRGQETQYF. Using reference TRBV29-1 and TRBJ2-5 for the parts outside the CDR3, the full variable domain is SAVISQKPSRDICQRGTSLTIQCQVDSQVTMMFWYRQQPGQSLTLIATANQGSEATYESGFVIDKFPISRPNLTFSTLTVSNMSPEDSSIYLCSAGNRGQETQYFGPGTRLLVL.

This chain connects TRBV3-1 to TRBJ2-7; D call uncertain. Between the trimmed V and J ends, which lost 0 bases and 3 bases, there was a span of 12 bases. This CDR3 has 15 residues. CDR1 and CDR2 (germline): LGHDT, YNNKEL (reference sequence). The CDR3 nucleotides read TGTGCCAGCAGCCAAGATGAACAGACTTACTACGAGCAGTACTTC. It is translated as CASSQDEQTYYEQYF.

This clonotype was seen many times. V usage is TRBV20-1 and J usage is TRBJ1-4; D is ambiguous. This CDR3 region has 16 residues. CDR1 is DFQATT, CDR2 SNEGSKA, per germline (reference sequence). V was shortened by 5 bases and J by 7 bases, with 23 bases between the two germline ends. As DNA, the CDR3 is TGCAGTGCTGTAGACGCACGATCGGGGATGATTGAAAAACTGTTTTTT. This encodes CSAVDARSGMIEKLFF.

The chain is built from TRBV20-1 and TRBJ2-7; D perhaps matches TRBD2 (5 bases). CDR3 length: 14 amino acids. V was trimmed by 0 bases and J by 2 bases, leaving 11 bases between them. Per germline, CDR1 DFQATT and CDR2 SNEGSKA (reference sequence). CDR3 in amino acids: CSARDPRETYEQYF. CDR3 nucleotides: TGCAGTGCTAGAGATCCACGGGAAACCTACGAGCAGTACTTC.